Described below is a single T cell receptor (beta chain) sequence and its context. What it binds is not known. This specimen comes from a study of T cells in localized non-small cell lung cancer. Study results and caveats: Only one tumor region was sequenced, so heterogeneity remains possible. Longer overall survival accompanied higher blood T cell density. Detection in adjacent lung was observed for a median roughly 62 of the top 100 tumor clones.

TCRdb's table, derived via immunoSEQ multiplex PCR, lists solely in-frame clones and lacks some. This sample has 1,500 or so clones, with roughly 28% found just once. The germline V gene encodes CDR1 LNHDA and CDR2 SQIVND (reference sequence). V lost 3 bases and J 0 bases, leaving 8 bases between the germline ends. The CDR3 is made up of 15 amino acids. This chain links TRBV19 with TRBJ1-4; maybe TRBD1 (5 bases). The material sequenced was normal lung tissue next to the tumor, taken before any cancer treatment. This TCR derives from a man between 35 and 75 years old with stage I lung adenocarcinoma. The CDR3 DNA follows: TGTGCCAGTAGTATCGGGGACGCAACTAATGAAAAACTGTTTTTT. As protein: CASSIGDATNEKLFF.